The sequence of this TCR beta chain was determined in a study of T cells in Graves' hyperthyroidism and ophthalmopathy. Graves' hyperthyroidism qualified as stable when ophthalmopathy did not progress within 18 months. Study outcomes and limitations: Blood held most thyroid clonotypes expanded above 0.001 frequency.

Notes on this clonotype: Its antigen remains unidentified.

The trim removed 5 bases at V and 5 bases at J, leaving 11 bases unmatched. Germline lookup yields CDR1 SNHLY and CDR2 FYNNEI. CDR3 length: 16 residues. Template material for amplifying TCR beta CDR3 regions consisted of RNA transcripts. Carried out on the TCR CDR3, a first-round RT-PCR used the HTBI primer set. TCRdb used MiXCR to reprocess the multiplex PCR reads, holding one entry per CDR3 protein. The sample records 550,000 to 800,000 distinct CDR3 sequences, 15% to 20% being singletons. The chain has TRBV2 and TRBJ2-3, with 9 bases fitting TRBD2. The sequence came from a man in his fifties or sixties with Graves' hyperthyroidism. The material sequenced was blood. CDR3 residues: CASSRTGPAGGDTQYF. The CDR3 coding sequence is TGTGCCAGCAGTAGAACGGGACCAGCGGGAGGAGATACGCAGTATTTT. Combining the CDR3 with reference TRBV2 and TRBJ2-3 gives the whole variable domain EPEVTQTPSHQVTQMGQEVILRCVPISNHLYFYWYRQILGQKVEFLVSFYNNEISEKSEIFDDQFSVERPDGSNFTLKIRSTKLEDSAMYFCASSRTGPAGGDTQYFGPGTRLTVL.